Following are 29 T cell receptor beta chains from one sample sequenced in a study of blood T cell repertoires in COVID-19. This table comes from immunoSEQ multiplex PCR, and its TCRdb copy is limited to in-frame clones, with some not included. This table has fewer than 300,000 clones, roughly 90% appearing once. The source material was PBMCs or T cells enriched from blood (not recorded which). Source of these receptors: a woman aged 25-40 years who had recovered from COVID-19.

The chain couples TRBV4-1 to TRBJ1-1; the match to TRBD1 covers 9 bases. Germline CDR1 is MGHRA and CDR2 is YSYEKL. V lost 6 bases to trimming and J lost 6 bases; unmatched junction nucleotides: 11. CDR3 length equals 15 residues. The CDR3 DNA reads TGCGCCAGCAGAACTGGGACAGGGAAGAAGCCTGAAGCTTTCTTT. Residues: CASRTGTGKKPEAFF.

This clone was counted once. The rearrangement joins TRBV7-2 to TRBJ2-7; the D gene is possibly TRBD1 (5 bases). Germline CDR1 reads SGHTA; CDR2 reads FQGNSA. V lost 5 bases, J lost 5 bases, and 10 bases lay in between. The CDR3 totals 12 residues. Written as DNA, the CDR3 is TGTGCCAGCAGCGACACAGGTAACGAGCAGTACTTC. Protein product: CASSDTGNEQYF.

The chain carries TRBV19 and TRBJ2-1; TRBD1 matches 8 bases. The ends lost 5 bases at V and 3 bases at J; junction bases unmatched: 3. Germline-derived CDR1 and CDR2 are LNHDA and SQIVND (reference sequence). CDR3 length equals 14 residues. The CDR3 bases are TGTGCCAGTAGTCCAGGGACAGGCTACAATGAGCAGTTCTTC. This gives the protein CASSPGTGYNEQFF.

The chain employs TRBV28 and TRBJ1-2; tentatively, D is TRBD1 (6 bases). The ends were cut back, 5 bases at V and 3 bases at J, with 16 bases in the middle. CDR1 MDHEN and CDR2 SYDVKM come from the germline V gene. The CDR3 has 15 amino acids. CDR3 amino acids: CASSVYLQGDYGYTF. The CDR3 DNA sequence: TGTGCCAGCAGTGTCTATCTACAGGGAGACTATGGCTACACCTTC.

The chain combines TRBV9 with TRBJ2-5; D perhaps matches TRBD2 (6 bases). V was pared by 0 bases and J by 2 bases, with 8 bases between. CDR1 and CDR2 (germline): SGDLS, YYNGEE. This CDR3 is 14 amino acids long. For the CDR3, the DNA is TGTGCCAGCAGCGTAGCACGGGAGCAAGAGACCCAGTACTTC. Protein sequence: CASSVAREQETQYF.

V is TRBV11-2 and J is TRBJ1-1, with unresolved D. The CDR3 runs to 12 residues. V was shortened by 5 bases and J by 3 bases, with 7 bases between the two germline ends. CDR1 and CDR2 (germline): SGHAT, FQNNGV. CDR3 in amino acids: CASSRSDTEAFF. Here the CDR3 DNA reads TGTGCCAGCAGCAGATCGGACACTGAAGCTTTCTTT.

The CDR3 DNA reads as TGTGCCAGCAGTTCCCCTTATAGCCAAGAGACCCAGTACTTC. This translates into CASSSPYSQETQYF. V and J are TRBV28 and TRBJ2-5; D uncertain. Trimming left V 4 bases short and J 1 base short, with 10 bases between. Looked up from germline, CDR1 is MDHEN and CDR2 is SYDVKM. This CDR3 has 14 residues.

V and J are TRBV4-3 and TRBJ2-1; 15 bases align to TRBD2. J lost 4 bases, V lost 1 base, and 14 bases had no gene match. This CDR3 has 21 residues. Per germline, CDR1 LGHNA and CDR2 YSLEER. CDR3 loop: CASSQGPGTSGRKTKYNEQFF. In DNA form, the CDR3 reads TGCGCCAGCAGCCAAGGCCCCGGGACTAGCGGGAGGAAAACGAAATACAATGAGCAGTTCTTC.

This chain links TRBV4-1 with TRBJ2-7, with 13 bases lining up with TRBD2. Germline V CDR1 and CDR2: MGHRA, YSYEKL. This CDR3 region has 16 residues. After removal of 0 bases from V and 3 bases from J, the junction contained 2 bases not matched to a gene. CDR3 bases: TGCGCCAGCAGCCAAGATAGGACTAGCGGGAGCTACGAGCAGTACTTC. Translation: CASSQDRTSGSYEQYF.

There are a few counts of this clone. The chain's CDR3 is CAIHVQGYGYTF. Written as DNA, the CDR3 is TGTGCCATCCATGTACAGGGATATGGCTACACCTTC. The chain has TRBV7-2 and TRBJ1-2; perhaps TRBD1 as D (6 bases). Trimming removed 10 bases at V and 5 bases at J, with 14 bases between. Germline values: CDR1 SGHTA, CDR2 FQGNSA. The CDR3 has 12 residues.

V and J are TRBV4-1 and TRBJ1-4, with 9 positions matching TRBD1. The CDR3 sequence is 16 residues long. With 4 bases clipped from V and 8 bases from J, the junction kept 11 bases outside the gene matches. Per germline, CDR1 MGHRA and CDR2 YSYEKL. The CDR3 spells CASSLKPGTGNEKLFF. CDR3 coding DNA: TGCGCCAGCAGCCTAAAACCCGGGACAGGGAACGAAAAACTGTTTTTT.

The rearrangement links TRBV5-5 to TRBJ2-1; weak D call: TRBD1 (6 bases). Germline values: CDR1 SGHKS, CDR2 YYEKEE (reference sequence). The V end was cut by 4 bases, the J end by 14 bases, with 25 bases between. This CDR3 has 15 amino acids. CDR3 DNA sequence: TGTGCCAGCAGCGCACAGGGCCCAGATCGATATAGGAAGTTCTTC. The encoded protein is CASSAQGPDRYRKFF.

V gene TRBV7-3 combines with J gene TRBJ1-2, with 9 bases identical to TRBD1. CDR3 length: 15 residues. The germline CDR1 and CDR2 sequences are SGHTA and FQGTGA. The J segment lost 3 bases and the V segment lost 3 bases, leaving 5 bases of the junction unmatched. The CDR3 DNA follows: TGTGCCAGCAGCTTGGGGACAGGGTCGGACTATGGCTACACCTTC. Protein product: CASSLGTGSDYGYTF.

V is TRBV7-2 and J is TRBJ2-7; 7 bases are a match to TRBD2. The CDR3 length is 13 residues. Germline assignment: CDR1 SGHTA and CDR2 FQGNSA. Losses at the gene ends were 5 bases for V and 1 base for J; bases not matched to a gene: 2. This chain's CDR3 is CASSTGGSYEQYF. CDR3 bases: TGTGCCAGCAGCACGGGGGGTTCCTACGAGCAGTACTTC.

The rearrangement links TRBV6-5 to TRBJ1-5; D is unclear. Germline values: CDR1 MNHEY, CDR2 SVGAGI. There are 16 residues in the CDR3. V shed 4 bases and J shed 7 bases, with 20 bases lying between them. The CDR3 loop is CASSSTPGPGGQPQHF. The CDR3 nucleotides are TGTGCCAGCAGTTCTACTCCCGGCCCAGGAGGGCAGCCCCAGCATTTT.

The chain is built from TRBV20-1 and TRBJ2-2; D is unresolved. The V end was cut by 3 bases, the J end by 0 bases, with 8 bases between. This CDR3 is 14 amino acids long. The germline V gene encodes CDR1 DFQATT and CDR2 SNEGSKA (reference sequence). CDR3 sequence reads: CSASAPTNTGELFF. In nucleotides, the CDR3 is TGCAGTGCTAGTGCCCCAACGAACACCGGGGAGCTGTTTTTT.

This clone has only a few counts. The gene calls are TRBV19 and TRBJ2-1, with 9 nucleotides matching TRBD2. Germline V gene sequence: CDR1 LNHDA, CDR2 SQIVND (reference sequence). V lost 6 bases and J lost 9; bases outside the gene matches: 18. The CDR3 contains 17 residues. The CDR3 DNA reads as TGTGCCAGTAGGCTCCGAGGGGGCGGGAGGGCGTTGGGTGAGCAGTTCTTC. Protein sequence: CASRLRGGGRALGEQFF.

The V gene is TRBV2, the J gene TRBJ2-6, with D maybe TRBD1 (6 bases). V gave up 4 bases and J gave up 0 bases, with 19 bases separating them. CDR3 length equals 19 residues. Germline loops: CDR1 SNHLY, CDR2 FYNNEI. The CDR3 region has the DNA TGTGCCAGCAGTGTATTCAGGACGGGACACCTCTCTGGGGCCAACGTCCTGACTTTC. This gives the protein CASSVFRTGHLSGANVLTF.

This chain connects TRBV7-3 to TRBJ2-1; the match to TRBD2 covers 10 bases. Germline V gene data show CDR1 as SGHTA and CDR2 as FQGTGA. This CDR3 has 15 residues. V gave up 5 bases and J gave up 7 bases; unmatched junction bases: 8. In DNA, the CDR3 is TGTGCCAGCAGCAGAACTAGCGGGACGAGTAATGAGCAGTTCTTC. Its translation: CASSRTSGTSNEQFF. Together with reference TRBV7-3 and TRBJ2-1, the CDR3 gives the full variable domain: GAGVSQTPSNKVTEKGKYVELRCDPISGHTALYWYRQSLGQGPEFLIYFQGTGAADDSGLPNDRFFAVRPEGSVSTLKIQRTERGDSAVYLCASSRTSGTSNEQFFGPGTRLTVL.

V and J are TRBV5-6 and TRBJ2-7; 8 positions agree with TRBD2. This CDR3 region has 15 residues. The V gene end was trimmed by 3 bases and the J gene end by 2 bases; junction bases not matched to a gene: 7. Germline CDR1 and CDR2: SGHDT and YYEEEE. CDR3: CASSWSGRGPYEQYF. The CDR3 DNA reads TGTGCCAGCAGCTGGAGCGGGAGAGGACCCTACGAGCAGTACTTC. Full variable domain (remainder filled in from reference TRBV5-6 and TRBJ2-7): DAGVTQSPTHLIKTRGQQVTLRCSPKSGHDTVSWYQQALGQGPQFIFQYYEEEERQRGNFPDRFSGHQFPNYSSELNVNALLLGDSALYLCASSWSGRGPYEQYFGPGTRLTVT.

A note on this clone: The junction departs from the called germline gene at one end, perhaps through a read error. This specimen includes other DNA sequences encoding the same CDR3. The gene calls are TRBV28 and TRBJ1-2; TRBD1 agrees at 8 bases. Looked up from germline, CDR1 is MDHEN and CDR2 is SYDVKM. The CDR3 sequence is 14 residues long. DNA for the CDR3: TGTGCCAGCAGGACTGGACAGGGTATGTATGGCTACACCTTT. As protein: CASRTGQGMYGYTF.

The chain links TRBV28 to TRBJ1-1; 7 bases map to TRBD1. CDR3 length: 15 amino acids. The trim removed 5 bases at V and 4 bases at J, leaving 10 bases unmatched. From germline, CDR1 is MDHEN and CDR2 SYDVKM. The CDR3 region is CASSIRQGGSTEAFF. CDR3 in DNA: TGTGCCAGCAGTATTAGACAGGGTGGGAGCACTGAAGCTTTCTTT.

The chain employs TRBV2 and TRBJ1-3; D gene unclear. The CDR3 length is 16 residues. V gave up 4 bases and J gave up 2 bases, with 15 bases separating them. The germline V gene encodes CDR1 SNHLY and CDR2 FYNNEI. The DNA for the CDR3 is TGTGCCAGCAGTGTAGGTACCGCCGGGACTGGAAACACCATATATTTT. Encoded protein: CASSVGTAGTGNTIYF.

This clone occurred a few times. V gene TRBV27 combines with J gene TRBJ2-7; 11 bases map to TRBD1. From germline, CDR1 is MNHEY and CDR2 SMNVEV (reference sequence). Germline trimming cut 5 bases from V and 6 bases from J; bases unmatched to any gene: 9. CDR3 length equals 15 residues. CDR3 coding DNA: TGTGCCAGCAGTCCCGTTGCCGGGACAGGGGGCGAGCAGTACTTC. It encodes CASSPVAGTGGEQYF.

The sample holds one count of this clone. The rearrangement links TRBV19 to TRBJ1-5; 7 bases are shared with TRBD1. Germline-derived CDR1 and CDR2 are LNHDA and SQIVND (reference sequence). CDR3 length: 15 amino acids. After removal of 2 bases from V and 4 bases from J, the junction contained 5 bases not matched to a gene. The CDR3 loop reads CASSIRGQPNQPQHF. DNA of the CDR3: TGTGCCAGTAGTATAAGGGGACAGCCAAATCAGCCCCAGCATTTT.

The genes are TRBV28 and TRBJ1-5; a weak D match, TRBD1 (5 bases). Trimming left V 4 bases short and J 4 bases short, with 17 bases between. Germline CDR1 MDHEN, CDR2 SYDVKM. The CDR3 loop spans 16 amino acids. CDR3 DNA sequence: TGTGCCAGCAGTTCCGAAATGGGGGGTTCTAATCAGCCCCAGCATTTT. Translation gives CASSSEMGGSNQPQHF. The whole variable domain, remainder taken from reference TRBV28 and TRBJ1-5, is DVKVTQSSRYLVKRTGEKVFLECVQDMDHENMFWYRQDPGLGLRLIYFSYDVKMKEKGDIPEGYSVSREKKERFSLILESASTNQTSMYLCASSSEMGGSNQPQHFGDGTRLSIL.

The chain recombines TRBV30 with TRBJ2-3, with D possibly being TRBD1 or TRBD2 (10 bases each). CDR3 size: 17 residues. V was clipped by 6 bases and J by 1 base, with 23 bases between them. Germline V CDR1 and CDR2: GTSNPN, SVGIG (reference sequence). The CDR3: CACGQGVAGGGTDTQYF. CDR3 DNA sequence: TGTGCCTGCGGACAGGGGGTAGCGGGAGGCGGCACAGATACGCAGTATTTT.

V and J are TRBV28 and TRBJ2-2; no clear D gene. Germline V lookup: CDR1 MDHEN, CDR2 SYDVKM. Trimming shortened V by 2 bases and J by 1 base, and 17 bases separated the two germline ends. This CDR3 contains 18 residues. CDR3 sequence reads: CASSLARVPSQNTGELFF. In DNA form, the CDR3 reads TGTGCCAGCAGTTTAGCCCGGGTCCCCAGTCAGAACACCGGGGAGCTGTTTTTT.

The chain links TRBV5-1 to TRBJ2-5; 7 bases agree with TRBD1. The CDR3 has 14 amino acids. V shed 3 bases and J 1 base; nucleotides not matched to a gene: 3. Germline V gene lookup returns CDR1 SGHRS and CDR2 YFSETQ. The CDR3 DNA follows: TGCGCCAGCAGCTCACAGGGGTCCCAAGAGACCCAGTACTTC. Protein sequence: CASSSQGSQETQYF.